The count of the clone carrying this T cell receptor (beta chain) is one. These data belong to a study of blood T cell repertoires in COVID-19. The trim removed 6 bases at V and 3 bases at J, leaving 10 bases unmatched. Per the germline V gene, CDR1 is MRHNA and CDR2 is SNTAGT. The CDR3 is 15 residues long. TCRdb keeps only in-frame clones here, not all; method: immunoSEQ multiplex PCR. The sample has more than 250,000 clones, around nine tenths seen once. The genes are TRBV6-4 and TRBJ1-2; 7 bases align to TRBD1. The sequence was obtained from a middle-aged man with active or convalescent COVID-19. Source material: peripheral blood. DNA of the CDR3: TGTGCCAGCAGCCCTGGACAGGCCGGATACTATGGCTACACCTTC. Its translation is CASSPGQAGYYGYTF.